Listed below are T cell receptor beta chains from one sample, sequenced in a study of T-cell reconstitution after alpha-beta-depleted transplantation in children. TCRdb passed the PCR reads through MiXCR, listing each CDR3 protein once. The sample yields roughly 200,000 distinct CDR3 sequences, under 8.5% seen once. The specimen comprised PBMCs, mostly from graft donor cells, sampled 360 days after TCRalphabeta/CD19-depleted stem cell transplant. Receptors were obtained from a male patient aged 2-15 years who had a stem cell transplant for acute myeloid leukemia, so the T cells may come from the graft donor. CDR3s include the opening cysteine and the closing phenylalanine or tryptophan. The order of the fields is clone size, V gene, D gene, J gene, CDR3 protein, CDR3 DNA. The D gene is left open where the match is weak. Clone size appears in some rows only: once, few, many, or a class for an expanded clone.

>NA|TRBV5-5|TRBD1|TRBJ1-2
CASNLGTGVFGYTF
TGTGCCAGCAACCTTGGGACAGGGGTTTTTGGCTACACCTTC
>NA|TRBV12-3/TRBV12-4|TRBD1|TRBJ1-1
CASSPAPDRTTEAFF
TGTGCCAGCAGCCCGGCCCCGGACAGGACCACTGAAGCTTTCTTT
>NA|TRBV27|TRBD1|TRBJ1-3
CASRDRGTTSGNTIYF
TGTGCCAGCCGGGACAGGGGGACGACCTCTGGAAACACCATATATTTT
>many|TRBV12-3/TRBV12-4|NA|TRBJ1-2
CASSLNGGGYGYTF
TGTGCCAGCAGTTTAAACGGGGGCGGCTATGGCTACACCTTC
>NA|TRBV9|NA|TRBJ1-1
CASSVGGKDTEAFF
TGTGCCAGCAGCGTAGGGGGTAAGGACACTGAAGCTTTCTTT
>many|TRBV10-3|NA|TRBJ1-4
CAISPQGTNEKLFF
TGTGCCATCAGCCCACAGGGAACTAATGAAAAACTGTTTTTT
>many|TRBV20-1|NA|TRBJ2-7
CSARDSNYEQYF
TGCAGTGCTAGAGATTCCAACTACGAGCAGTACTTC
>few|TRBV7-6|TRBD1|TRBJ2-6
CASSQSPGQGSGANVLTF
TGTGCCAGCAGCCAATCCCCGGGACAGGGTTCTGGGGCCAACGTCCTGACTTTC
>NA|TRBV29-1|NA|TRBJ2-6
CSGKATGANVLTF
TGCAGCGGTAAGGCAACTGGGGCCAACGTCCTGACTTTC
>NA|TRBV20-1|TRBD2|TRBJ2-3
CSARDPWREIDTQYF
TGCAGTGCTAGAGATCCTTGGCGGGAGATAGATACGCAGTATTTT
>few|TRBV27|NA|TRBJ2-1
CASSLYKGTSLYNEQFF
TGTGCCAGCAGTTTATATAAGGGAACCTCCTTATACAATGAGCAGTTCTTC
>few|TRBV29-1|NA|TRBJ1-2
CSVDKGPFLHPDYGYTF
TGCAGCGTTGACAAGGGGCCCTTCCTACACCCTGACTATGGCTACACCTTC
>few|TRBV20-1|NA|TRBJ1-1
CSARTVSLTEAFF
TGCAGTGCTAGAACAGTCTCTCTCACTGAAGCTTTCTTT
>many|TRBV20-1|NA|TRBJ1-1
CSAQTRNTEAFF
TGCAGTGCTCAAACAAGGAACACTGAAGCTTTCTTT
>once|TRBV18|NA|TRBJ1-5
CASSPNDRQPQHF
TGTGCCAGCTCACCTAATGACAGGCAGCCCCAGCATTTT
>NA|TRBV29-1|TRBD1|TRBJ1-5
CSVRQGTQPQHF
TGCAGCGTTAGACAGGGGACTCAGCCCCAGCATTTT
>many|TRBV29-1|NA|TRBJ2-5
CSVEGNLAAYQETQYF
TGCAGCGTTGAGGGGAACTTAGCGGCGTACCAAGAGACCCAGTACTTC
>many|TRBV7-3|NA|TRBJ2-1
CASSRPVDYNEQFF
TGTGCCAGCAGCCGACCCGTCGACTACAATGAGCAGTTCTTC
>NA|TRBV7-8|NA|TRBJ2-5
CASTRSGETQYF
TGTGCCAGCACCCGTTCCGGGGAGACCCAGTACTTC
>NA|TRBV28|NA|TRBJ1-1
CASSLGTYTEAFF
TGTGCCAGCAGTTTGGGGACGTACACTGAAGCTTTCTTT
>many|TRBV20-1|NA|TRBJ2-2
CSARRAPHTGELFF
TGCAGTGCCCGGAGGGCCCCCCACACCGGGGAGCTGTTTTTT
>many|TRBV12-3/TRBV12-4|NA|TRBJ2-1
CASSLPVGEQFF
TGTGCCAGCAGTTTGCCGGTGGGTGAGCAGTTCTTC
>few|TRBV10-2|NA|TRBJ2-7
CASSVSGVGRGQYF
TGCGCCAGCAGTGTATCAGGGGTCGGCCGAGGGCAGTACTTC
>NA|TRBV29-1|NA|TRBJ2-6
CSVKSSGANVLTF
TGCAGCGTGAAGAGCTCTGGGGCCAACGTCCTGACTTTC
>few|TRBV20-1|TRBD1|TRBJ1-1
CSAREWGQGGTEAFF
TGCAGTGCTAGAGAGTGGGGACAGGGAGGAACTGAAGCTTTCTTT
>many|TRBV11-2|NA|TRBJ1-4
CASSLVRGEKLFF
TGTGCCAGCAGCTTAGTGCGTGGTGAAAAACTGTTTTTT
>many|TRBV7-9|NA|TRBJ1-5
CASSFGRENQPQHF
TGTGCCAGCAGCTTCGGTCGGGAAAATCAGCCCCAGCATTTT
>few|TRBV25-1|NA|TRBJ2-5
CASSEGDPWGQETQYF
TGTGCCAGCAGTGAAGGTGACCCCTGGGGCCAAGAGACCCAGTACTTC
>many|TRBV27|TRBD1|TRBJ1-5
CASRTDRGQPQHF
TGTGCCAGCAGAACCGACAGGGGTCAGCCCCAGCATTTT
>many|TRBV5-1|NA|TRBJ2-5
CASSISFAGRRETQYF
TGCGCCAGCAGCATCTCCTTTGCGGGAAGGAGGGAGACCCAGTACTTC
>NA|TRBV18|NA|TRBJ2-7
CASSPLSNEQYF
TGTGCCAGCTCACCTCTTAGTAACGAGCAGTACTTC
>NA|TRBV24-1|TRBD2|TRBJ2-1
CATSDRTSRFDEQFF
TGTGCCACCAGTGACCGGACTAGTCGTTTCGATGAGCAGTTCTTC
>NA|TRBV30|TRBD1|TRBJ1-4
CAWSVPRGHGTNEKLFF
TGTGCCTGGAGTGTACCCAGGGGGCATGGAACTAATGAAAAACTGTTTTTT
>many|TRBV20-1|NA|TRBJ1-2
CSARDGGARYGYTF
TGCAGTGCTAGAGACGGGGGGGCTCGCTATGGCTACACCTTC
>few|TRBV2|TRBD2|TRBJ2-1
CATESGRSNNEQFF
TGTGCCACAGAGAGCGGGAGGAGCAACAATGAGCAGTTCTTC
>NA|TRBV21-1|NA|TRBJ1-2
CASSEWTGGGGYTF
TGTGCCAGCAGCGAATGGACAGGCGGTGGCGGCTACACCTTC
>NA|TRBV5-5|NA|TRBJ2-3
CASSLPQTDTQYF
TGTGCCAGCAGTCTCCCGCAAACGGATACGCAGTATTTT
>few|TRBV12-3/TRBV12-4|NA|TRBJ2-1
CASSPRRTRGDEQFF
TGTGCCAGCAGTCCCCGTCGCACAAGGGGCGATGAGCAGTTCTTC
>few|TRBV5-4|NA|TRBJ2-5
CASSLGSVEETQYF
TGTGCCAGCAGCTTGGGGAGCGTAGAAGAGACCCAGTACTTC
>many|TRBV29-1|TRBD1|TRBJ1-4
CSVLSPGQRNEKLFF
TGCAGCGTGCTTTCTCCGGGACAGAGGAATGAAAAACTGTTTTTT
>few|TRBV25-1|NA|TRBJ2-2
CASSEALANTGELFF
TGTGCCAGCAGTGAGGCACTAGCGAACACCGGGGAGCTGTTTTTT
>NA|TRBV4-1|NA|TRBJ1-2
CASSHHNLRRLYGYTF
TGCGCCAGCAGCCACCACAACCTCCGACGCCTGTATGGCTACACCTTC